This T cell receptor (beta chain) was captured in a study of cytomegalovirus exposure and HLA in healthy donors. Study overall: A later analysis reported the same platform for the approximately 110 validation repertoires and the approximately 640 first-cohort repertoires.

Here immunoSEQ multiplex PCR was the method, and the copy in TCRdb shows in-frame clones only, minus some. This sample has about 160,000 clones, with about 96% found just once. Per the germline V gene, CDR1 is LGHNA and CDR2 is YSLEER. The CDR3 covers 15 residues. V lost 1 base, J lost 9 bases, and 13 bases lay in between. Overall study results and limits: Researchers catalogued some 160 TCR beta chains as cytomegalovirus-associated.

In its sample, this clone was seen once. The antigen remains unidentified. The receptor was derived from a woman between 18 and 29 years old in good health and CMV-seronegative. The chain has TRBV4-3 and TRBJ1-6; D perhaps matches TRBD1 (6 bases). Material: PBMCs. The CDR3 region has the DNA TGCGCCAGCAGCCAAGGCACAGGGCCTTTTTCACCCCTCCACTTT. Its translation is CASSQGTGPFSPLHF.